Here is one T cell receptor beta chain with its context. The antigen remains undetermined. 13 Jbeta primers and 60 Vbeta primers were used for the PCR. Assay used: immunoSEQ multiplex PCR; TCRdb lists only in-frame clones, some missing. The table has about 160,000 clones, 80% seen once. The sample belongs to a study of cytomegalovirus exposure and HLA in healthy donors. Study-level findings and limits: TCR beta sequences reportedly predicted most subjects' HLA-A and HLA-B alleles accurately. A later analysis linked a missense variant in DCLRE1C to the trimming of TCR beta V and J genes.

This CDR3 has 18 residues. V shed 1 base and J shed 4 bases, with 26 bases lying between them. Germline CDR1 is SQVTM and CDR2 is ANQGSEA. This TCR was sampled from a young man in good health and CMV-seropositive. Input material: PBMCs. The genes are TRBV29-1 and TRBJ2-7, with D tentatively TRBD2 (6 bases). CDR3 sequence: CSVEVPIVVGGPSYEQYF. The CDR3 nucleotides are TGCAGCGTTGAAGTCCCAATTGTCGTAGGAGGGCCGTCGTACGAGCAGTACTTC.